Here is one T cell receptor (beta chain) with its context. Its antigen is not identified. The CDR3 has 10 amino acids. V gave up 11 bases and J gave up 13 bases, with 17 bases separating them. Germline V gene lookup returns CDR1 MNHNY and CDR2 SVGAGI (reference sequence). The protocol was immunoSEQ multiplex PCR, while the TCRdb copy is restricted to in-frame clones and leaves out a portion. The sample yields 250,000 to 300,000 clones, just over 85% seen once. This specimen belongs to a study of cytomegalovirus exposure and HLA in healthy donors. About the research overall: The use of the same platform for the roughly 110 validation repertoires and the roughly 680 first-cohort repertoires was reported by a later analysis. Study results and limitations: Researchers catalogued 160 or so TCR beta chains as cytomegalovirus-associated. High specificity and sensitivity for cytomegalovirus status were reported for the classifier.

Material for sequencing was PBMCs. V is TRBV6-6 and J is TRBJ1-1; D perhaps matches TRBD1 (5 bases). This sequence was found in a woman between 18 and 29 years old in good health and CMV-seronegative. CDR3 in DNA: TGTGCCGCCAAAGGGGCACGAGGTTTCTTT. This sequence encodes CAAKGARGFF.